The next 7 T cell receptor beta chains were all read from a single sample in a study of beta chain features in type 1 diabetes. The isolated RNA, all of it, was reverse transcribed, so expressed TCRB transcripts were what got sequenced. Profiled with immunoSEQ multiplex PCR; TCRdb holds only in-frame clones, not every one. The data hold a few hundred thousand clones, with around a quarter observed a single time. The sample consisted of central memory CD4+ T cells from blood. All receptors derive from a man younger than 45 in good health.

The chain uses TRBV19 and TRBJ2-3; D call uncertain. V shed 3 bases and J shed 0 bases, with 7 bases lying between them. The CDR3 is made up of 14 amino acids. CDR1 and CDR2 from the germline V gene are LNHDA and SQIVND (reference sequence). CDR3 DNA sequence: TGTGCCAGTAGTATCTCGGGTAGCACAGATACGCAGTATTTT. It codes for CASSISGSTDTQYF.

The gene calls are TRBV9 and TRBJ1-2; D is ambiguous. This CDR3 spans 13 amino acids. Germline V lookup: CDR1 SGDLS, CDR2 YYNGEE. Trimming shortened V by 4 bases and J by 6 bases, and 13 bases separated the two germline ends. CDR3 protein: CASSTNLENGYTF. DNA of the CDR3: TGTGCCAGCAGCACGAACCTCGAGAATGGCTACACCTTC.

The rearrangement joins TRBV30 to TRBJ1-2; 7 positions agree with TRBD1. V dropped 8 bases and J dropped 4; count of bases not matched to a gene: 13. CDR1 and CDR2 (germline): GTSNPN, SVGIG (reference sequence). The CDR3 sequence is 14 residues long. CDR3 in amino acids: CARLGKGAIYGYTF. Written as DNA, the CDR3 is TGTGCCCGCTTAGGGAAGGGGGCGATCTATGGCTACACCTTC.

The table lists this clone with a few counts. The sample has other DNA sequences that encode this CDR3 too. The V gene is TRBV18, the J gene TRBJ1-1; D call uncertain. This CDR3 comprises 13 residues. The germline V gene has CDR1 KGHSH and CDR2 LQKENI. V lost 3 bases to trimming and J lost 1 base, with 6 bases between them. CDR3 nucleotide sequence: TGTGCCAGCTCACCGAAAAGGAACACTGAAGCTTTCTTT. Encoded protein: CASSPKRNTEAFF.

In DNA, the CDR3 is TGTGCCAGCAGCTTAGAAAGAGGGTATGAGCAGTTCTTC. The encoded protein is CASSLERGYEQFF. The rearrangement joins TRBV13 to TRBJ2-1, with a possible D match to TRBD2 (5 bases). This CDR3 comprises 13 residues. Germline V gene data show CDR1 as PRHDT and CDR2 as FYEKMQ (reference sequence). V was cut by 1 base and J by 8 bases, with 9 bases left in between.

This clone was counted a few times. The rearrangement joins TRBV30 to TRBJ2-3, with D uncertain. This CDR3 is 15 amino acids long. Per the germline V gene, CDR1 is GTSNPN and CDR2 is SVGIG (reference sequence). V lost 3 bases to trimming and J lost 3 bases, with 16 bases between them. The CDR3 bases are TGTGCCTGGAGCGAGATAGGGCGGTCGACAGATACGCAGTATTTT. Translated: CAWSEIGRSTDTQYF.

V and J are TRBV2 and TRBJ1-5, with TRBD1 matching over 10 bases. From germline, CDR1 is SNHLY and CDR2 FYNNEI. This CDR3 spans 15 amino acids. V shed 1 base and J 6 bases; nucleotides not matched to a gene: 3. The CDR3 nucleotides read TGTGCCAGCAGTGAAGGACAGGGGGCATTTCAGCCCCAGCATTTT. The encoded protein is CASSEGQGAFQPQHF.